The clone carrying this T cell receptor (beta chain) was counted between two and nine times. The germline CDR1 and CDR2 sequences are SGHNT and YENEEA. The CDR3 loop spans 12 amino acids. The V gene lost 1 base and the J gene lost 6 bases, with 6 bases spanning the gap. This entry belongs to a study of blood T cells in healthy people across ages. The donors, healthy Caucasians from Russia, were aged about 6 to 95. Approximately 10 milliliters was the volume of peripheral blood drawn from each donor. The total RNA that was extracted per sample amounted to at least 5 micrograms. Combining a sample-barcoded 5' primer with a J-beta primer mix, a second PCR ran for roughly 7 to 12 cycles. Each CDR3 protein is one row after TCRdb ran MiXCR on the 5' RACE reads. The sample holds 1.5 million to 2 million distinct CDR3 sequences, 28% seen once.

V gene TRBV11-3 combines with J gene TRBJ1-1; D is ambiguous. What was sequenced was blood. This TCR came from a woman in her thirties in good health. The CDR3 DNA reads TGTGCCAGCAGCTTAGGGGAATCTGAAGCTTTCTTT. Protein sequence: CASSLGESEAFF.